Below are 24 T cell receptor beta chains sequenced from a single sample in a study of blood T cell repertoires in COVID-19. Produced via immunoSEQ multiplex PCR; TCRdb's table is partial and in-frame only. There are approximately 240,000 clones in the sample; 88% occur only once, and 2.1% lies in the top ten. Sample: peripheral blood. The receptors originated from a woman aged 35 to 49 who had recovered from COVID-19.

With respect to this clone: Germline is not matched at one junction end, which may reflect a read error. The genes are TRBV19 and TRBJ2-1; 8 nucleotides align to TRBD2. The CDR3 covers 14 residues. The V gene's germline CDR1 is LNHDA and CDR2 SQIVND (reference sequence). CDR3 in DNA: TGTACCAGTAGTGGGGGGACTAGGTTTAATGAGCAGTTCTTC. Its protein is CTSSGGTRFNEQFF.

A remark on this clone: Distinct nucleotide sequences in the sample also encode this CDR3. The chain's CDR3 is CASSSGTGGYEQYF. The CDR3 DNA follows: TGTGCCAGCAGCTCCGGGACAGGGGGCTACGAGCAGTACTTC. This chain connects TRBV7-6 to TRBJ2-7; 11 bases line up with TRBD1. Germline CDR1 reads SGHVS; CDR2 reads FNYEAQ. This CDR3 has 14 residues. V gave up 4 bases and J gave up 3 bases; unmatched junction bases: 2.

The chain has TRBV4-3 and TRBJ2-6, with 7 bases aligning to TRBD1. This CDR3 has 17 residues. V was clipped by 0 bases and J by 2 bases; unmatched bases: 4. CDR1 LGHNA and CDR2 YSLEER come from the germline V gene. CDR3 DNA sequence: TGCGCCAGCAGCCAAGACAAAGGGACAGCTGGGGCCAACGTCCTGACTTTC. This encodes CASSQDKGTAGANVLTF.

The V gene is TRBV27, the J gene TRBJ1-5, with D unresolved. V was trimmed by 4 bases and J by 2 bases, leaving 15 bases between them. Germline CDR1 MNHEY, CDR2 SMNVEV (reference sequence). The CDR3 loop spans 16 amino acids. The CDR3 DNA follows: TGTGCCAGCAGTTCCCGATCCCGAGGAGGCAATCAGCCCCAGCATTTT. This encodes CASSSRSRGGNQPQHF.

The V call is TRBV19, the J call TRBJ2-7; possibly TRBD1 for D (7 bases). Germline values: CDR1 LNHDA, CDR2 SQIVND (reference sequence). V lost 4 bases and J lost 2, with 12 bases in between. The CDR3 covers 14 residues. CDR3 in DNA: TGTGCCAGTAGTAGACAGGGAGGAACCTACGAGCAGTACTTC. Translation: CASSRQGGTYEQYF.

The V gene is TRBV30, the J gene TRBJ1-5; D ambiguous. The germline gives CDR1 GTSNPN, CDR2 SVGIG (reference sequence). Trimming took 1 base from V and 5 from J, leaving 9 bases between them. The CDR3 covers 13 residues. In DNA form, the CDR3 reads TGTGCCTGGAGTGCACCTACTGATCAGCCCCAGCATTTT. It translates to CAWSAPTDQPQHF.

A note on this clone: Germline is not matched at one junction end, which may reflect a read error. This chain uses TRBV2 with TRBJ2-7; a weak D match, TRBD2 (6 bases). This CDR3 has 11 residues. Germline V lookup: CDR1 SNHLY, CDR2 FYNNEI. The CDR3 DNA follows: TGTGCCAGCAGTGAAGGTGGGACTGCCGTCTTC. It translates to CASSEGGTAVF.

The rearrangement joins TRBV25-1 to TRBJ2-4; D gene unclear. CDR1 and CDR2 from the germline V gene are MGHDK and SYGVNS. The germline V and J ends were trimmed by 8 bases and 0 bases, with 11 bases remaining between them. The CDR3 has 14 residues. The CDR3 loop is CASEHPLAKNIQYF. CDR3 sequence (DNA): TGTGCCAGCGAACACCCCTTAGCCAAAAACATTCAGTACTTC.

In this sample, this clone turned up a few times. The chain links TRBV4-3 to TRBJ2-1, with 14 nucleotides matching TRBD2. This CDR3 region has 21 residues. The V and J ends lost 0 bases and 7 bases, in that order; junction bases with no gene match: 17. The germline V gene has CDR1 LGHNA and CDR2 YSLEER. Written as DNA, the CDR3 is TGCGCCAGCAGCCAAGATCTATCGACTAGCGGGGGGGCTCGTCGGGTAAATGAGCAGTTCTTC. The encoded protein is CASSQDLSTSGGARRVNEQFF.

V gene TRBV18 combines with J gene TRBJ1-2, with D perhaps matching TRBD1 (5 bases). The CDR3 sequence is 13 residues long. Deletions cut 1 base from V and 3 bases from J, with 6 bases between. CDR1 and CDR2 from the germline V gene are KGHSH and LQKENI. CDR3 sequence: CASSPQGYYGYTF. CDR3 in DNA: TGTGCCAGCTCACCACAGGGGTACTATGGCTACACCTTC.

The rearrangement joins TRBV18 to TRBJ2-7; D possibly corresponds to TRBD1 (5 bases). The CDR3 loop spans 14 amino acids. Germline lookup yields CDR1 KGHSH and CDR2 LQKENI. V was trimmed by 4 bases and J by 6 bases, leaving 16 bases between them. This chain's CDR3 is CASSRAGRLGEQYF. Here the CDR3 DNA reads TGTGCCAGCTCACGGGCAGGGCGCCTTGGCGAGCAGTACTTC.

The J gene is TRBJ2-3, the V gene TRBV4-3; 10 nucleotides align to TRBD2. The junction had 1 base not matched to a gene; V was cut back by 0 bases and J by 1 base. Per germline, CDR1 LGHNA and CDR2 YSLEER. The CDR3 spans 16 residues. The CDR3 nucleotides are TGCGCCAGCAGCCAAGATACTAGCGGGGGCACAGATACGCAGTATTTT. It yields the protein CASSQDTSGGTDTQYF.

The V and J genes are TRBV27 and TRBJ2-7; 10 bases are a match to TRBD2. The CDR3 spans 15 residues. The J segment lost 2 bases and the V segment lost 6 bases, leaving 7 bases of the junction unmatched. Germline values: CDR1 MNHEY, CDR2 SMNVEV (reference sequence). The CDR3 nucleotides are TGTGCCAGCAGAAGATCCGGGACTAGCGCCTACGAGCAGTACTTC. Translating it yields CASRRSGTSAYEQYF.

Relative to its sample, this clone is medium-sized. This chain uses TRBV5-4 with TRBJ2-2; TRBD1 might be the D (5 bases). Trimming stripped 4 bases from V and 5 bases from J, with 12 bases between. The CDR3 is 14 residues long. Germline V CDR1 and CDR2: SGHNT, YYREEE (reference sequence). CDR3: CASSHISGTGELFF. In nucleotides, the CDR3 is TGTGCCAGCAGCCACATTTCAGGGACCGGGGAGCTGTTTTTT.

The rearrangement uses TRBV21-1 and TRBJ2-7; TRBD2 reflects the table's D call only, with no check against the DNA. TRBV21-1 is tagged as a pseudogene. The CDR3 totals 17 residues. The DNA for the CDR3 is TGTGCCAGCAGCAAAGCTGGGGGGAGGGCCTCGATCTACGAGCAGTACTTC. Translated: CASSKAGGRASIYEQYF.

The chain recombines TRBV20-1 with TRBJ2-7, with D possibly TRBD1 on 6 matching bases. Germline V gene data show CDR1 as DFQATT and CDR2 as SNEGSKA (reference sequence). V gave up 3 bases and J gave up 2 bases, with 11 bases separating them. CDR3 size: 13 residues. As DNA, the CDR3 is TGCAGTGCTAGTACGGACAGACCCTACGAGCAGTACTTC. It specifies CSASTDRPYEQYF.

This rearrangement joins TRBV6-5 to TRBJ2-2, with TRBD1 matching 7 bases. The CDR3 is made up of 15 amino acids. Germline values: CDR1 MNHEY, CDR2 SVGAGI. The trim removed 6 bases at V and 5 bases at J, leaving 9 bases unmatched. The CDR3 spells CASSQRQGRTGELFF. The CDR3 DNA reads as TGTGCCAGCAGCCAAAGACAGGGTAGGACCGGGGAGCTGTTTTTT.

The V gene is TRBV19, the J gene TRBJ1-6; D gene uncertain. V was clipped by 5 bases and J by 5 bases, with 13 bases between them. CDR1 is LNHDA and CDR2 is SQIVND in the germline V gene (reference sequence). CDR3 length equals 15 residues. CDR3 residues: CASSEQQSNNSPLHF. The CDR3 DNA sequence: TGTGCCAGTAGTGAACAACAGAGTAATAATTCACCCCTCCACTTT.

The chain carries TRBV7-2 and TRBJ2-7; 9 nucleotides line up with TRBD2. The CDR3 has 16 amino acids. V shed 1 base and J 2 bases; nucleotides not matched to a gene: 6. Germline lookup yields CDR1 SGHTA and CDR2 FQGNSA. The CDR3 loop reads CASSLVASGETYEQYF. In DNA form, the CDR3 reads TGTGCCAGCAGCTTAGTAGCTAGCGGGGAGACCTACGAGCAGTACTTC.

The chain uses TRBV5-5 and TRBJ1-4, with D hard to call. V was clipped by 2 bases and J by 0 bases, with 5 bases between them. Germline V gene sequence: CDR1 SGHKS, CDR2 YYEKEE (reference sequence). This CDR3 is built from 14 residues. CDR3 residues: CASSFFATNEKLFF. In DNA form, the CDR3 reads TGTGCCAGCAGCTTCTTCGCAACTAATGAAAAACTGTTTTTT.

This rearrangement joins TRBV7-2 to TRBJ2-2; 9 nucleotides match TRBD2. This CDR3 spans 14 amino acids. Looked up from germline, CDR1 is SGHTA and CDR2 is FQGNSA. V lost 2 bases to trimming and J lost 5 bases; unmatched junction nucleotides: 0. The CDR3 DNA is TGTGCCAGCAGCTTAACTAGCGGGACCGGGGAGCTGTTTTTT. Encoded protein: CASSLTSGTGELFF.

The rearrangement links TRBV19 to TRBJ1-5; a possible D gene is TRBD1 (6 bases). The CDR3 covers 16 residues. Germline V lookup: CDR1 LNHDA, CDR2 SQIVND (reference sequence). Between the trimmed V and J ends, which lost 4 bases and 0 bases, there was a span of 13 bases. CDR3 residues: CASSTTGQHSNQPQHF. For the CDR3, the DNA is TGTGCCAGTAGTACGACAGGACAGCATAGCAATCAGCCCCAGCATTTT.

The chain carries TRBV15 and TRBJ2-7, with 9 bases lining up with TRBD2. The CDR3 loop spans 15 amino acids. Unmatched junction bases numbered 9, after V lost 3 bases and J lost 6 bases. In germline, CDR1 is LNHNV, CDR2 YYDKDF (reference sequence). CDR3 sequence reads: CATSREGLATSEQYF. In nucleotides, the CDR3 is TGTGCCACCAGCAGGGAGGGACTAGCCACCTCCGAGCAGTACTTC.

This chain links TRBV19 with TRBJ1-5; TRBD1 aligns across 7 bases. The V gene end was trimmed by 7 bases and the J gene end by 6 bases; junction bases not matched to a gene: 9. The V gene's germline CDR1 is LNHDA and CDR2 SQIVND (reference sequence). The CDR3 spans 14 residues. This chain's CDR3 is CASNLQGSSQPQHF. The CDR3 DNA reads TGTGCCAGTAACCTACAGGGGAGTAGTCAGCCCCAGCATTTT.